What follows are 2 T cell receptor beta chains derived from one specimen sequenced in a study of shared clonotypes between healthy human individuals. Measured with immunoSEQ multiplex PCR; TCRdb has only the in-frame clones, and not every one. This sample has more than 550,000 clones, with 55% to 80% found just once. Sequenced sample: memory CD4+ T cells sorted from blood. Specified subset: CD45RA-negative fraction. Source of these receptors: a woman aged 30 to 39 in good health.

The rearrangement links TRBV7-3 to TRBJ2-5, with 12 bases aligning to TRBD1. The CDR3 totals 13 residues. Germline lookup yields CDR1 SGHTA and CDR2 FQGTGA. After removal of 4 bases from V and 10 bases from J, the junction contained 4 bases not matched to a gene. As DNA, the CDR3 is TGTGCCAGCAGCTCCGGGACAGGGGGCGTCCAGTACTTC. As protein: CASSSGTGGVQYF. Combining the CDR3 with reference TRBV7-3 and TRBJ2-5 gives the whole variable domain GAGVSQTPSNKVTEKGKYVELRCDPISGHTALYWYRQSLGQGPEFLIYFQGTGAADDSGLPNDRFFAVRPEGSVSTLKIQRTERGDSAVYLCASSSGTGGVQYFGPGTRLLVL.

The chain employs TRBV28 and TRBJ1-1; D not certain. This CDR3 spans 11 amino acids. Germline-derived CDR1 and CDR2 are MDHEN and SYDVKM. The CDR3 loop reads CLAFGNTEAFF. Here the CDR3 DNA reads TGTCTGGCCTTTGGGAACACTGAAGCTTTCTTT. Looking up the rest from reference TRBV28 and TRBJ1-1 gives the full variable domain: DVKVTQSSRYLVKRTGEKVFLECVQDMDHENMFWYRQDPGLGLRLIYFSYDVKMKEKGDIPEGYSVSREKKERFSLILESASTNQTSMYLCLAFGNTEAFFGQGTRLTVV.